These T cell receptor beta chains were read from a single sample in a study of OX40 agonist ivuxolimab in advanced cancers. Profiled with immunoSEQ multiplex PCR; TCRdb holds only in-frame clones, not every one. Of 70,000 to 75,000 clones detected, 92% appear once; the ten largest clones hold roughly 0.45%. Sequences were derived from CD4+ or CD8+ T cells sorted from blood, sampled in a trial of the OX40 agonist ivuxolimab. These TCRs come from an adult with an advanced solid tumor such as melanoma, head and neck, liver or kidney cancer. CDR3s include the opening cysteine and the closing phenylalanine or tryptophan. Each record gives: clone size, D gene, J gene, V gene, CDR3 DNA, CDR3 protein. D genes are given only for firm matches. Size is stated for part of the rows, as once, few or many counts, or as a class when the clone is expanded.

abundance: NA
d_gene: NA
j_gene: TRBJ1-1
v_gene: TRBV9
CDR3nt: TGTGCCAGCACCCCTACAGGGATGAACACTGAAGCTTTCTTT
CDR3aa: CASTPTGMNTEAFF

abundance: NA
d_gene: NA
j_gene: TRBJ2-3
v_gene: TRBV12-5
CDR3nt: TGTGCTAGTGGTTTTAGCGGCACAGATACGCAGTATTTT
CDR3aa: CASGFSGTDTQYF

abundance: NA
d_gene: TRBD1
j_gene: TRBJ2-7
v_gene: TRBV29-1
CDR3nt: TGCAGCGTTGGGCATACTAACAGGGGGTATTACGAGCAGTACTTC
CDR3aa: CSVGHTNRGYYEQYF

abundance: NA
d_gene: NA
j_gene: TRBJ1-4
v_gene: TRBV13
CDR3nt: TGTGCCAGCAGCTTCAAGACCGCAACTAATGAAAAACTGTTTTTT
CDR3aa: CASSFKTATNEKLFF

abundance: once
d_gene: NA
j_gene: TRBJ1-2
v_gene: TRBV19
CDR3nt: TGTGCCAGTACTAAATCAGCGACAAACTATGGCTACACCTTC
CDR3aa: CASTKSATNYGYTF

abundance: NA
d_gene: TRBD1
j_gene: TRBJ2-7
v_gene: TRBV6-5
CDR3nt: TGTGCCAGCAGTTACGGACAGGGAGGCTACGAGCAGTACTTC
CDR3aa: CASSYGQGGYEQYF

abundance: NA
d_gene: TRBD2
j_gene: TRBJ2-7
v_gene: TRBV28
CDR3nt: TGTGCCAGCAGTTTAGGGACTAGCCGGGAGCAGTACTTC
CDR3aa: CASSLGTSREQYF

abundance: NA
d_gene: NA
j_gene: TRBJ1-4
v_gene: TRBV6-1
CDR3nt: TGTGCCAGCAGTGAAGTTCGGAACTTCAATGAAAAACTGTTTTTT
CDR3aa: CASSEVRNFNEKLFF

abundance: NA
d_gene: NA
j_gene: TRBJ2-7
v_gene: TRBV18
CDR3nt: TGTGCCAGCTCACCCGAGGCGGGGTTGAACTCCTACGAGCAGTACTTC
CDR3aa: CASSPEAGLNSYEQYF

abundance: once
d_gene: TRBD1
j_gene: TRBJ1-5
v_gene: TRBV6-1
CDR3nt: TGTGCCAGCAGTGCCGGGACAGGGGTCAATCAGCCCCAGCATTTT
CDR3aa: CASSAGTGVNQPQHF

abundance: NA
d_gene: NA
j_gene: TRBJ2-7
v_gene: TRBV7-9
CDR3nt: TGTGCCAGCAGCTTAGAGCGGGTGACAAACGAGCAGTACTTC
CDR3aa: CASSLERVTNEQYF

abundance: NA
d_gene: TRBD2
j_gene: TRBJ2-3
v_gene: TRBV9
CDR3nt: TGTGCCAGCAGCAAGACTAGCCGAACTAGCACAGATACGCAGTATTTT
CDR3aa: CASSKTSRTSTDTQYF

abundance: once
d_gene: NA
j_gene: TRBJ1-5
v_gene: TRBV5-1
CDR3nt: TGCGCCAGCAGCCTCCGTCAGGGGAGGCAGCCCCAGCATTTT
CDR3aa: CASSLRQGRQPQHF

abundance: NA
d_gene: NA
j_gene: TRBJ1-5
v_gene: TRBV19
CDR3nt: TGTGCCAGTAGTATCTCAGGATATAGCAATCAGCCCCAGCATTTT
CDR3aa: CASSISGYSNQPQHF

abundance: once
d_gene: NA
j_gene: TRBJ1-2
v_gene: TRBV27
CDR3nt: NA
CDR3aa: CASSSSLAYGYTF

abundance: NA
d_gene: NA
j_gene: TRBJ2-7
v_gene: TRBV27
CDR3nt: TGTGCCAGCAGTTTTGCGGACAGAATAGACTACGAGCAGTACTTC
CDR3aa: CASSFADRIDYEQYF

abundance: NA
d_gene: TRBD1
j_gene: TRBJ2-3
v_gene: TRBV5-5
CDR3nt: TGTGCCAGCAGGAAGCAACAGGGGAGTACAGATACGCAGTATTTT
CDR3aa: CASRKQQGSTDTQYF

abundance: NA
d_gene: NA
j_gene: TRBJ2-2
v_gene: TRBV19
CDR3nt: TGTGCCAGTAGTATGGTCCAGCGAGAGCTGTTTTTT
CDR3aa: CASSMVQRELFF

abundance: NA
d_gene: NA
j_gene: TRBJ2-7
v_gene: TRBV6-1
CDR3nt: TGTGCCAGCAGGGCGGAGGGGGCTAGGGGCGAGCAGTACTTC
CDR3aa: CASRAEGARGEQYF

abundance: NA
d_gene: TRBD1
j_gene: TRBJ1-2
v_gene: TRBV7-9
CDR3nt: TGTGCCAGCAGCGTAACAGGGGACCCCTATGGCTACACCTTC
CDR3aa: CASSVTGDPYGYTF

abundance: NA
d_gene: TRBD1
j_gene: TRBJ2-7
v_gene: TRBV19
CDR3nt: TGTGCCAGTAGTATTGGAGACAGGGACTACGAGCAGTACTTC
CDR3aa: CASSIGDRDYEQYF

abundance: NA
d_gene: TRBD2
j_gene: TRBJ2-7
v_gene: TRBV23-1
CDR3nt: TGCGCCAGGGGCGGGAGTCGTCGCGAGCAGTACTTC
CDR3aa: CARGGSRREQYF